The rows below give T cell receptor beta chains drawn from one sample of a study of T cells after yellow fever vaccination. TCRdb used MiXCR to reprocess the 5' RACE reads, holding one entry per CDR3 protein. The sample has 120,000 or so distinct CDR3 sequences, 15% seen once. The material sequenced was CD8+ T cells sorted from PBMCs, taken 5 days after the yellow fever booster vaccination. These receptors came from a man younger than 35 who received the YFV17D yellow fever vaccine. Both conserved end residues are part of each CDR3. Each record gives: V gene, CDR3 length, J gene, clone size, D gene, CDR3 DNA, CDR3 protein. A D gene is named only where the DNA matches it firmly. Clone size, where shown, is once, few, many, or a class for clones that have expanded.

>TRBV28|17|TRBJ2-2|NA|NA
TGTGCCAGCAGTTTAGGGCTAGCACTACCGAACACCGGGGAGCTGTTTTTT
CASSLGLALPNTGELFF
>TRBV4-3|13|TRBJ1-1|NA|NA
TGCGCCAGCAGCCAAGGAATGGGGGGACGCGCTTTCTTT
CASSQGMGGRAFF
>TRBV7-9|14|TRBJ2-6|NA|NA
TGTGCCAACCCTCAGGGGTCTGGGGCCAACGTCCTGACTTTC
CANPQGSGANVLTF
>TRBV4-2|16|TRBJ2-4|NA|TRBD1
TGTGCCAGCAGCTTGCACCTCCGGGACAGGGGATTCATTCAGTACTTC
CASSLHLRDRGFIQYF
>TRBV2|15|TRBJ1-1|NA|NA
TGTGCCAGCAGTGGGGTGCGGCCCTCTGGCCCTGAAGCTTTCTTT
CASSGVRPSGPEAFF
>TRBV7-9|19|TRBJ2-3|few|NA
TGTGCCAGCAGCTTAAGTTGGTTTAGGACACAGAGTTACACAGATACGCAGTATTTT
CASSLSWFRTQSYTDTQYF
>TRBV18|17|TRBJ1-3|many|NA
TGTGCCAGCTCACCACCGTACAGGACGATCTCTGGAAACACCATATATTTT
CASSPPYRTISGNTIYF
>TRBV12-3/TRBV12-4|12|TRBJ2-1|few|NA
TGTGCCAGCAGTATTCTGGGTAATGAGCAGTTCTTC
CASSILGNEQFF
>TRBV6-5|15|TRBJ2-1|NA|TRBD2
TGTGCCAGCAGTTCAACGGGGGGGCCCTACAATGAGCAGTTCTTC
CASSSTGGPYNEQFF
>TRBV6-5|16|TRBJ2-3|NA|TRBD2
TGTGCCAGCAGTACCCCCGGGCTAGCGGATCCAGATACGCAGTATTTT
CASSTPGLADPDTQYF
>TRBV5-1|14|TRBJ2-7|few|TRBD1
TGCGCCAGCAGCTTAGTGGCAGGGGGTGGCGAGCAGTACTTC
CASSLVAGGGEQYF
>TRBV28|14|TRBJ2-4|many|TRBD1
TGTGCCAGCAGTTTCCGGGACAGGGTTAACATTCAGTACTTC
CASSFRDRVNIQYF
>TRBV12-3/TRBV12-4|15|TRBJ2-2|NA|NA
TGTGCCAGCAGGCGCGGGCAGACGAACACCGGGGAGCTGTTTTTT
CASRRGQTNTGELFF
>TRBV29-1|15|TRBJ2-5|NA|NA
TGCAGCGTTGAAGATCATGGGACGGCCGAAGAGACCCAGTACTTC
CSVEDHGTAEETQYF
>TRBV27|17|TRBJ1-1|few|TRBD1
TGTGCCAGCAGTCCTCTAGGGACAGGGGGCGTGAACACTGAAGCTTTCTTT
CASSPLGTGGVNTEAFF
>TRBV13|14|TRBJ2-5|NA|NA
TGTGCCAGCAGCTTAGAACAGGGATGGGAGACCCAGTACTTC
CASSLEQGWETQYF
>TRBV7-9|14|TRBJ2-3|NA|NA
TGTGCCAGCAGCTTAGAACCCCACACAGATACGCAGTATTTT
CASSLEPHTDTQYF
>TRBV29-1|14|TRBJ2-5|many|NA
TGCAGCGTCGAACCCCGAGGGGCGGGAGAGACCCAGTACTTC
CSVEPRGAGETQYF
>TRBV11-2|16|TRBJ2-1|NA|TRBD1
TGTGCCAGCAGCTTTCAAGACAGGGGGACCTACAATGAGCAGTTCTTC
CASSFQDRGTYNEQFF
>TRBV4-1|15|TRBJ1-4|few|NA
TGCGCCAGCAGCCACCGGTACAGGACTTACGAAAAACTGTTTTTT
CASSHRYRTYEKLFF
>TRBV6-6|14|TRBJ2-1|NA|NA
TGTGCCAGTGGGAATAGCGGTCCTACCTATGAGCAGTTCTTC
CASGNSGPTYEQFF
>TRBV4-2|17|TRBJ1-5|NA|TRBD1
TGTGCCAGCAGCCAATTTCTGGGGGACAGTAGCAATCAGCCCCAGCATTTT
CASSQFLGDSSNQPQHF
>TRBV5-1|14|TRBJ2-7|few|NA
TGCGCCAGCAGCGTAGCGCTAAGCTCCTACGAGCAGTACTTC
CASSVALSSYEQYF
>TRBV5-4|15|TRBJ2-3|NA|TRBD1
TGTGCCAGCAGCTTGAGGGACAGGGCGTCAGATACGCAGTATTTT
CASSLRDRASDTQYF
>TRBV12-5|14|TRBJ2-2|NA|NA
TGTGCTAGTGGTTTGTCTCTGAACACCGGGGAGCTGTTTTTT
CASGLSLNTGELFF
>TRBV5-6|20|TRBJ2-1|many|TRBD1
TGTGCCAGCAGCTTGCCGGGACAGGGGGTTTTCCTCTTAGCCTACAATGAGCAGTTCTTC
CASSLPGQGVFLLAYNEQFF
>TRBV4-1|15|TRBJ2-2|few|NA
TGCGCCAGCAGCCAAGCCAGGGCAGGGGCCGGGGAGCTGTTTTTT
CASSQARAGAGELFF
>TRBV25-1|15|TRBJ2-2|NA|NA
TGTGCCAGCAGTGACGGGAACGGGGTTGGCGGGGAGCTGTTTTTT
CASSDGNGVGGELFF
>TRBV7-9|14|TRBJ1-2|few|TRBD1
TGTGCCAGCAGCTTAGAAGGGACAGGGAGAGGCTACACCTTC
CASSLEGTGRGYTF
>TRBV7-2|12|TRBJ1-2|NA|NA
TGTGCCAGCAGCTTGGGTGGTGGAGGCTACACCTTC
CASSLGGGGYTF
>TRBV5-1|14|TRBJ2-5|few|NA
TGCGCCAGCAGCAGGACTGAAACTCCAGAGACCCAGTACTTC
CASSRTETPETQYF
>TRBV27|14|TRBJ1-1|few|TRBD1
TGTGCCAGCAGTTTATCAGTCAGGGGGACTGAAGCTTTCTTT
CASSLSVRGTEAFF
>TRBV4-1|14|TRBJ2-2|NA|TRBD1
TGCGCCAGCCTCGGGACAGGGGGCTCCGGGGAGCTGTTTTTT
CASLGTGGSGELFF
>TRBV7-7|14|TRBJ2-1|few|NA
TGTGCCAGCAGCTTACGACTAGGGGGGAATGAGCAGTTCTTC
CASSLRLGGNEQFF
>TRBV27|16|TRBJ2-3|few|NA
TGTGCCAGCAGTTTATCAGCAGGCGGATTTACAGATACGCAGTATTTT
CASSLSAGGFTDTQYF
>TRBV9|15|TRBJ1-2|NA|TRBD1
TGTGCCAGCAGCGGCCGGGACAGGGGTATCTATGGCTACACCTTC
CASSGRDRGIYGYTF
>TRBV29-1|14|TRBJ2-7|few|TRBD1
TGCAGCGGTCAATTGACCGGGACAGGCAACGAGCAGTACTTC
CSGQLTGTGNEQYF
>TRBV29-1|12|TRBJ1-1|many|NA
TGCAGCGTTGTTTTGGGGAACACTGAAGCTTTCTTT
CSVVLGNTEAFF
>TRBV5-1|14|TRBJ2-1|few|TRBD2
TGCGCCAGCAGGGGACTAGCGCCCTACAATGAGCAGTTCTTC
CASRGLAPYNEQFF
>TRBV4-1|19|TRBJ2-2|NA|TRBD1
TGCGCCAGCAGCCAAGCTCCGGACAGGGGGCCCTCGGGCACCGGGGAGCTGTTTTTT
CASSQAPDRGPSGTGELFF